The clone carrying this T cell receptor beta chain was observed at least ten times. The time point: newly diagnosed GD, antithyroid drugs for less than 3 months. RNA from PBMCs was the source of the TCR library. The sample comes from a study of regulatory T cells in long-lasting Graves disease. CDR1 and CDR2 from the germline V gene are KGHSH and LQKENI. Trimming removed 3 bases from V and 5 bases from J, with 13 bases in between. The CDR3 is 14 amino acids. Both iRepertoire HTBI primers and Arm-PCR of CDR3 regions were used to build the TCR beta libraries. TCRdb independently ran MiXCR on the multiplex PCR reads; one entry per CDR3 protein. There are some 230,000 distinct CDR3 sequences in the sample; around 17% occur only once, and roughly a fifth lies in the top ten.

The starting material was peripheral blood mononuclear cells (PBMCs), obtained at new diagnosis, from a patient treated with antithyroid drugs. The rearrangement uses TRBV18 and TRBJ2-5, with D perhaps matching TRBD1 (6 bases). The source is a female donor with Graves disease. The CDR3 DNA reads TGTGCCAGCTCACCCGGGGACACCGGGGAGACCCAGTACTTC. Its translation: CASSPGDTGETQYF. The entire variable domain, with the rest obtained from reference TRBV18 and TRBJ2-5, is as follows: NAGVMQNPRHLVRRRGQEARLRCSPMKGHSHVYWYRQLPEEGLKFMVYLQKENIIDESGMPKERFSAEFPKEGPSILRIQQVVRGDSAAYFCASSPGDTGETQYFGPGTRLLVL.